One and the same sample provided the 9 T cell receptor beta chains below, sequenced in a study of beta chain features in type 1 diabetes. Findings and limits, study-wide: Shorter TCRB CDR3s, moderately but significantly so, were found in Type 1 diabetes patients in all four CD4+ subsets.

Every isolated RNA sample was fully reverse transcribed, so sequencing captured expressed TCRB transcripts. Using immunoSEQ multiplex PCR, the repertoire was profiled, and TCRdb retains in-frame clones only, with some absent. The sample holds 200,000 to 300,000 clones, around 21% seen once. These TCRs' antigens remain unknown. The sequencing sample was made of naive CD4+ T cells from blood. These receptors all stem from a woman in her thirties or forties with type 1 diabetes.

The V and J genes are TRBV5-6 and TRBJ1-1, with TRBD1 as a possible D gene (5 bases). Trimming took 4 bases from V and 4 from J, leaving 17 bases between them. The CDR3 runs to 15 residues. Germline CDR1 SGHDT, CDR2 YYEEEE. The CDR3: CASSPAGYRGTEAFF. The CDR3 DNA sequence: TGTGCCAGCAGCCCAGCCGGGTATAGGGGCACTGAAGCTTTCTTT.

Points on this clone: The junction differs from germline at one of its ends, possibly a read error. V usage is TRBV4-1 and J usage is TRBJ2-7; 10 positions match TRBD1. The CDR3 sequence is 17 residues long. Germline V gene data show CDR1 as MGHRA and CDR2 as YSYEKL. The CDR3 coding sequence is TGCGCCAGCAGGCAAGACTCCGGGACAGGGGTATACTACGAGCAGTACTTC. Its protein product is CASRQDSGTGVYYEQYF.

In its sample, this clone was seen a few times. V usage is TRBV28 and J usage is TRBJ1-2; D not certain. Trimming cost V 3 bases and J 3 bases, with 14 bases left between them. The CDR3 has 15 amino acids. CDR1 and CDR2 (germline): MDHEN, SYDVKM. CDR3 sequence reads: CASSLIVWRDYGYTF. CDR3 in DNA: TGTGCCAGCAGTTTGATTGTTTGGAGAGACTATGGCTACACCTTC.

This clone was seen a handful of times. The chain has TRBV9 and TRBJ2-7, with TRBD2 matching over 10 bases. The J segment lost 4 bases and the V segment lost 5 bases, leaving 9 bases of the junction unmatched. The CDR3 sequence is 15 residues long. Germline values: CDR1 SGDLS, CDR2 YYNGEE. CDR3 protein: CASSLSGTSAYEQYF. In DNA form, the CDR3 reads TGTGCCAGCAGTCTCAGCGGGACTAGCGCGTACGAGCAGTACTTC.

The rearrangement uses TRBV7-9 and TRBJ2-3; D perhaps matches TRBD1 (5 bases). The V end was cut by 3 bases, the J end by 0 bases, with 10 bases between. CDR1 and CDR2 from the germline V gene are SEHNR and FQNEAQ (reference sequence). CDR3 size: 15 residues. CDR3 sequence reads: CASSFRQPSTDTQYF. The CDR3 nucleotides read TGTGCCAGCAGCTTTAGACAGCCTAGCACAGATACGCAGTATTTT. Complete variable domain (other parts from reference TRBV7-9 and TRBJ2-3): DTGVSQNPRHKITKRGQNVTFRCDPISEHNRLYWYRQTLGQGPEFLTYFQNEAQLEKSRLLSDRFSAERPKGSFSTLEIQRTEQGDSAMYLCASSFRQPSTDTQYFGPGTRLTVL.

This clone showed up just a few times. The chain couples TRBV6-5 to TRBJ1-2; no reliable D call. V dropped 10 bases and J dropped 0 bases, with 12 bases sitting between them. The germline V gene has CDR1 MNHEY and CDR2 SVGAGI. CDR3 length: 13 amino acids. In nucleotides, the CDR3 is TGTGCCACTTTAGCCCGTGCTAACTATGGCTACACCTTC. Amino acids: CATLARANYGYTF.

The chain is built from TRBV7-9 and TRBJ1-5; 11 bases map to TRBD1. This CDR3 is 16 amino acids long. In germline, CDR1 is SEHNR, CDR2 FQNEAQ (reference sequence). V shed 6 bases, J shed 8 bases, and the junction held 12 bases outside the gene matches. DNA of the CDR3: TGTGCCAGCAGAGCCGGGACAGGGGGGGAATCAGAGCCCCAGCATTTT. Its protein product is CASRAGTGGESEPQHF.

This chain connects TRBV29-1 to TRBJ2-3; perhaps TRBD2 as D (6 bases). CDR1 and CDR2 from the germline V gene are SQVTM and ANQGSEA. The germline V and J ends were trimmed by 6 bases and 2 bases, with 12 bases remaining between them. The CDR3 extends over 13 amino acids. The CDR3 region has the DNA TGCAGCGTGACCGGGAGACTCACAGATACGCAGTATTTT. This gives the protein CSVTGRLTDTQYF.

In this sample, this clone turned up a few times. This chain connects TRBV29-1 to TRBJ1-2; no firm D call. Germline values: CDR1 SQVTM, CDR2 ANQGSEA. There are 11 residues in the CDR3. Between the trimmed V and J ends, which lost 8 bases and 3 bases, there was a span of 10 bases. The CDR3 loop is CSPQAYYGYTF. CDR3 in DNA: TGCAGCCCCCAGGCATACTATGGCTACACCTTC.